The TCR beta chain under discussion was sequenced for a study of PD-L1 blockade in urothelial cancer (dated by TCRdb to 2015 to 2018). Describing the broader study: Every patient began therapy in about 2014 and was given atezolizumab 1,200 mg intravenously every 3 weeks. About 85% of the roughly 29 patients were males with bladder-origin urothelial cancer, and 18 of 29 reported a prior smoking history. An ECOG performance status of 0 or 1 was recorded for the patients, and 0 to 3 prior chemotherapy regimens had been received by the patients. Blood samples were analyzed 3 weeks after the start of treatment (second dose) and 6 weeks after the start of treatment. Blood samples yielded a median of roughly 140,000 T cells and some 80,000 unique TCRs, with median clonality approximately 0.08. The study was an exploratory multi-omic analysis of somatic, immune and clinical correlates of response to PD-L1 blockade with atezolizumab in urothelial cancer. Pretreatment tumor samples, along with matched peripheral blood serially collected before and after atezolizumab treatment, were subjected to TCR sequencing. Durable clinical benefit meant progression-free survival longer than 6 months, and TCR features were also tested against progression-free and overall survival. In the same patients who had TCR sequencing, pretreatment tumors also underwent whole exome sequencing and RNA sequencing. Durable clinical benefit was achieved by nine patients but not by the remaining 20. Pretreatment blood TCR-seq was available for under 35 patients, at least one posttreatment blood collection was obtained for approximately 25 patients, and tumor TCR-seq was available for approximately 25 patients.

This clone was counted between two and nine times. Its antigen specificity is not known. No much larger clone is present one base from it, and per-base qualities are unavailable. To estimate absolute template abundance from read counts, synthetic TCR analog templates were spiked into each PCR. Using the immunoSEQ assay, TCRbeta CDR3 regions were amplified from genomic DNA with bias-controlled V and J gene primers. Sequencing of rearranged TCRbeta segments was performed at approximately 20X coverage. Turning to the authors' computational methods: Sequencing errors were corrected by clustering and CDR3s were annotated against IMGT to assign V, D and J genes. Out-of-frame and stop-codon sequences were excluded, and only productive TCRbeta rearrangements were used in downstream analyses. Clonality was computed as one minus Shannon entropy normalized by the log of the number of unique productive sequences. Fisher's exact test with Benjamini-Hochberg correction, using a cutoff of adjusted p below 0.01, was how clones that differed between time points or between blood and tumor were identified. The table comes from immuneACCESS by way of TCRdb, which keeps in-frame sequences with V and J called. Part of the clones is missing from these tables; in studies checked, under half for an unresolved V gene and the rest for unknown reasons. The V and J calls and clone size were taken over from that table, and D and trimming were inferred from the DNA. Present in this sample are approximately 48,000 clones, 79% of which were seen just once. The leading ten clones occupy 10% of the sample.

The CDR3 runs 16 amino acids, cysteine and phenylalanine included. The read is trimmed to its CDR3 DNA, 48 bases read in frame from base 1. V has 1 base trimmed and J has 1 base trimmed; junction bases matching no gene number 6. CDR1 and CDR2, per the germline V gene, are KGHSH and LQKENI. The time point label, as the study defines it: pretreatment peripheral blood. A cohort of 25 to 35 patients with locally advanced or metastatic urothelial carcinoma, treated at Memorial Sloan Kettering on a trial protocol, was included. Peripheral blood mononuclear cells were collected from each patient pretreatment and during treatment, giving between 1 and 8 total time points per patient. The Qiagen DNeasy Blood extraction kit was used to purify genomic DNA from total PBMCs and tumor samples. PBMCs were collected pretreatment and during treatment, and were isolated and stored as previously described. Results and caveats for the whole study, not just this receptor: A pretreatment peripheral blood TCR clonality below the median was linked to improved progression-free and overall survival. Because the sample size was small (n ≈ 30) and many exploratory analyses were performed, the results are intended to be hypothesis-generating. At 3 weeks after the start of treatment, tumor-associated TCR clones in peripheral blood had expanded more in patients with durable benefit (n ≈ 20, p = 0.022).

The sequence derives from a man aged 65 to 85 with urothelial cancer. The rearrangement combines TRBV18 with TRBJ1-1; 7 bases in between match TRBD1. The material sequenced was PBMCs, taken around atezolizumab (anti-PD-L1) treatment. DNA sequence: TGTGCCAGCTCACCACGGGTTTGGGACAGGAACACTGAAGCTTTCTTT. The translation is CASSPRVWDRNTEAFF.